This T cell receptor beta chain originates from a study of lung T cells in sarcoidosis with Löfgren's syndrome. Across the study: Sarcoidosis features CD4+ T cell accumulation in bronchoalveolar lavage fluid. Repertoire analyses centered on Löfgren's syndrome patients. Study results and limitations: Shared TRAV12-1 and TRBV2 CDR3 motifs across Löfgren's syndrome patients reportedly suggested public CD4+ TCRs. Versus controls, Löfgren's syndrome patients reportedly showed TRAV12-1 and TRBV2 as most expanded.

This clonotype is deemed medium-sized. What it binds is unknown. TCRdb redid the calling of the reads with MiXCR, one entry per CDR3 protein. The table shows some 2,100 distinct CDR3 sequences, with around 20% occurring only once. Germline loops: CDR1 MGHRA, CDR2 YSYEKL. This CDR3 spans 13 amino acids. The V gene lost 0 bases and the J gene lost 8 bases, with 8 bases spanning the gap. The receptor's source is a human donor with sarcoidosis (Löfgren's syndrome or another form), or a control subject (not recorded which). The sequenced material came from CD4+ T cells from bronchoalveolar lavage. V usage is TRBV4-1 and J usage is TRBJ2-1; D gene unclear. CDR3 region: CASSQEIIDEQFF. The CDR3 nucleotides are TGCGCCAGCAGCCAAGAAATTATCGATGAGCAGTTCTTC.